This is a list of T cell receptor beta chains from one sample in a study of T cells in Graves' hyperthyroidism and ophthalmopathy. TCRdb independently ran MiXCR on the multiplex PCR reads; one entry per CDR3 protein. The data hold about 540,000 distinct CDR3 sequences, with about 45% observed a single time. The sequenced sample was peripheral blood or thyroid tissue (not recorded which). These receptors came from a woman between 18 and 29 years old with Graves' hyperthyroidism. Each CDR3 is given with its conserved first and last residue.

V,J,length,CDR3
TRBV7-9,TRBJ2-5,14,CASSSPIEQETQYF
TRBV27,TRBJ1-1,13,CASSYGTGLALFF
TRBV30,TRBJ1-1,13,CAWEGQLNTEAFF
TRBV10-1,TRBJ2-7,15,CASSGGLAGDREQHF
TRBV7-9,TRBJ1-4,15,CASSSRQGLNEKLFF
TRBV6-5,TRBJ2-7,13,CASSHRDAYEQYF
TRBV7-9,TRBJ1-4,15,CASSSTSLTDEKLFF
TRBV11-2,TRBJ1-1,14,CASLSQGGSTEAFF
TRBV7-8,TRBJ2-7,15,CASSLDRGVGNEQYF
TRBV20-1,TRBJ1-1,12,CSAKTMNTEAFF
TRBV7-6,TRBJ1-4,15,CASTGGTGLDEKLFF
TRBV12-3/TRBV12-4,TRBJ2-5,13,CASGTTGGETQYF
TRBV25-1,TRBJ1-2,13,CASTGTTGGGYTF
TRBV7-2,TRBJ1-2,13,CAISPRQGVGNTF
TRBV24-1,TRBJ2-1,17,CATSRTSGRLGYNEQFF
TRBV24-1,TRBJ2-1,14,CATGDHVPYNEQFF
TRBV4-2,TRBJ1-6,15,CASSQDNRPNSPLHF
TRBV2,TRBJ1-2,14,CAQHRKRGRWGYTF
TRBV29-1,TRBJ1-3,12,CSVANSGNTIYF
TRBV29-1,TRBJ2-7,15,CSVVSYSGEAYEQYF
TRBV6-1,TRBJ2-7,15,CASSRKPGGFPEQYF
TRBV9,TRBJ1-4,16,CASSVEGGAIGEKLFF
TRBV12-3/TRBV12-4,TRBJ1-2,14,CASSATGGGYGYTF
TRBV30,TRBJ1-5,13,CAWSDGGRQPQHF
TRBV9,TRBJ1-5,14,CASSGASFGQPQHF
TRBV29-1,TRBJ2-7,13,CSVKGGGNGELYF
TRBV6-6,TRBJ1-2,11,CASRDLYGYTF
TRBV11-2,TRBJ2-7,15,CASSLVGTGAYEQYF
TRBV12-3/TRBV12-4,TRBJ2-5,16,CASSRRYGTDQETQYF
TRBV20-1,TRBJ1-5,12,CSARDRDQPQHF
TRBV27,TRBJ1-1,13,CASRDLENTEAFF
TRBV6-6,TRBJ1-2,14,CASSEAAGAGGYTF
TRBV4-1,TRBJ1-6,16,CASSQMTGFGNSPLHF
TRBV7-6,TRBJ1-3,15,CASSSRGGAGNTIYF
TRBV12-3/TRBV12-4,TRBJ1-1,11,CASTARNEAFF
TRBV12-3/TRBV12-4,TRBJ2-5,16,CASSSLPGLAGGTQYF
TRBV7-8,TRBJ2-5,14,CASSLAELEETQYF
TRBV2,TRBJ2-7,14,CASRFGGHSYEQYF
TRBV20-1,TRBJ1-1,11,CSASSVAGAFF
TRBV9,TRBJ1-1,16,CASSPPPRGPNTEAFF
TRBV9,TRBJ2-7,15,CASSMGTSGRGEQYF
TRBV15,TRBJ2-6,16,CAASSEQYSGANVLTF
TRBV2,TRBJ2-7,16,CASSEELASGRYEQYF
TRBV5-4,TRBJ1-4,15,CASSLSVGGGEKLFF
TRBV7-9,TRBJ1-2,13,CASSHEGADGYTF